These T cell receptor beta chains were read from a single sample in a study of cytomegalovirus exposure and HLA in healthy donors. The table came from immunoSEQ multiplex PCR; TCRdb's copy has only in-frame clones and leaves some out. Here the sample spans about 67,000 clones, 80% to 90% being singletons. What was sequenced was PBMCs. The receptors shown here come from a woman aged 30 to 39 in good health and CMV-seropositive. The CDR3 runs from the conserved cysteine through the conserved F or W. Fields, in order: D gene, V gene, clone size, J gene, CDR3 protein, CDR3 DNA. A D gene is named only where the DNA matches it firmly. Clone size is stated in some rows and not others, as once, few, many or a class when expanded.

>TRBD1|TRBV5-4|once|TRBJ1-1
CASSLDRINTEAFF
TGTGCCAGCAGTTTGGACAGGATAAACACTGAAGCTTTCTTT
>NA|TRBV4-1|NA|TRBJ2-2
CASSQGERATELFF
TGCGCCAGCAGCCAAGGTGAGCGGGCAACGGAGCTGTTTTTT
>TRBD1|TRBV18|NA|TRBJ1-1
CASSRQGNTEAFF
TGTGCCAGCTCGAGACAGGGGAACACTGAAGCTTTCTTT
>NA|TRBV19|NA|TRBJ1-5
CASSMDSTLNQPQHF
TGTGCCAGCAGCATGGACAGCACCCTCAATCAGCCCCAGCATTTT
>NA|TRBV7-6|NA|TRBJ2-3
CASSLSGGRGDTQYF
TGTGCCAGCAGCTTGAGCGGCGGACGAGGGGATACGCAGTATTTT
>TRBD2|TRBV7-6|NA|TRBJ2-1
CASSLGTSGYNEQFF
TGTGCCAGCAGCTTAGGGACTAGCGGATACAATGAGCAGTTCTTC
>TRBD1|TRBV28|NA|TRBJ1-2
CASSTSGQVYGYTF
TGTGCCAGCAGTACCTCGGGACAGGTCTATGGCTACACCTTC
>TRBD1|TRBV4-2|NA|TRBJ1-5
CASSQDRTGGQPQHF
TGTGCCAGCAGCCAAGATCGGACAGGGGGTCAGCCCCAGCATTTT
>TRBD2|TRBV4-2|NA|TRBJ2-1
CASSQTIRAGGPIEQFF
TGTGCCAGCAGCCAAACAATCCGAGCGGGAGGGCCTATTGAGCAGTTCTTC
>TRBD1|TRBV5-6|NA|TRBJ2-7
CASSLGDREYYEQYF
TGTGCCAGCAGCTTGGGGGACAGGGAATACTACGAGCAGTACTTC
>TRBD1|TRBV2|NA|TRBJ1-2
CASSEAGTVNYGYTF
TGTGCCAGCAGTGAAGCGGGGACAGTGAACTATGGCTACACCTTC
>TRBD2|TRBV9|NA|TRBJ2-1
CASSVGLAGLGDEQFF
TGTGCCAGCAGCGTGGGACTAGCGGGACTAGGCGATGAGCAGTTCTTC
>NA|TRBV5-1|NA|TRBJ2-4
CASSLDSRGRSIQYF
TGCGCCAGCAGCTTGGACTCGCGAGGTAGGAGCATTCAGTACTTC
>TRBD2|TRBV5-4|NA|TRBJ2-7
CASSPGSGRADEQYF
TGTGCCAGCAGCCCAGGGAGCGGGAGGGCCGACGAGCAGTACTTC
>NA|TRBV7-3|NA|TRBJ2-6
CASSPSSSGANVLTF
TGTGCCAGCAGCCCCTCGTCGTCTGGGGCCAACGTCCTGACTTTC
>TRBD1|TRBV5-1|NA|TRBJ2-5
CASSGTGLVQETQYF
TGCGCCAGCAGTGGGACAGGGTTGGTACAAGAGACCCAGTACTTC
>NA|TRBV10-3|NA|TRBJ2-5
CAISELQKETQYF
TGTGCCATCAGTGAGCTTCAGAAAGAGACCCAGTACTTC
>TRBD1|TRBV19|NA|TRBJ2-5
CASTNRGSQETQYF
TGTGCCAGCACAAACAGGGGCAGTCAAGAGACCCAGTACTTC
>NA|TRBV11-2|NA|TRBJ1-1
CASSLRQTLTEAFF
TGTGCCAGCAGCTTAAGGCAGACTCTCACTGAAGCTTTCTTT
>NA|TRBV7-8|NA|TRBJ2-5
CASWQGYQETQYF
TGTGCCAGCTGGCAGGGATATCAGGAGACCCAGTACTTC
>TRBD1|TRBV27|NA|TRBJ2-7
CASSLRTGAYEQYF
TGTGCCAGCAGTTTAAGGACAGGGGCCTACGAGCAGTACTTC
>TRBD2|TRBV30|NA|TRBJ2-1
CAHSPSGRALSYNEQFF
TGTGCCCACTCTCCTAGCGGGAGGGCACTCTCCTACAATGAGCAGTTCTTC
>NA|TRBV27|NA|TRBJ2-1
CASSPPGNEQFF
TGTGCCAGCAGTCCCCCGGGAAATGAGCAGTTCTTC
>NA|TRBV7-9|NA|TRBJ1-6
CASSLARGGVGSYNSPLHF
TGTGCCAGCAGCTTAGCGCGGGGGGGTGTGGGCTCCTATAATTCACCCCTCCACTTT
>TRBD2|TRBV14|NA|TRBJ2-1
CASSPRLAGISYNEQFF
TGTGCCAGCAGCCCACGACTAGCGGGGATCTCCTACAATGAGCAGTTCTTC
>TRBD2|TRBV6-1|NA|TRBJ2-2
CASSVDLAGGPGPGELFF
TGTGCCAGCAGTGTGGATCTAGCGGGAGGGCCGGGTCCCGGGGAGCTGTTTTTT
>NA|TRBV29-1|NA|TRBJ2-3
CSVTTGPNAQYF
TGCAGCGTGACGACAGGCCCGAACGCGCAGTATTTT
>TRBD2|TRBV27|NA|TRBJ2-7
CASSLSTSFNEQYF
TGTGCCAGCAGTTTGTCGACTAGCTTCAACGAGCAGTACTTC
>TRBD1|TRBV4-1|once|TRBJ1-1
CASSHRQGINTEAFF
TGCGCCAGCAGCCATAGACAGGGGATAAACACTGAAGCTTTCTTT
>NA|TRBV21-1|NA|TRBJ2-7
CASSYMRDRYEQYF
TGTGCCAGCAGCTACATGCGGGATCGTTACGAGCAGTACTTC
>TRBD2|TRBV11-2|NA|TRBJ2-3
CASSKAGVSGTDTQYF
TGTGCCAGCAGCAAAGCGGGAGTGTCCGGCACAGATACGCAGTATTTT
>TRBD1|TRBV27|NA|TRBJ2-7
CASSPGQGGYEQYF
TGTGCCAGCAGTCCGGGACAGGGAGGATACGAGCAGTACTTC
>NA|TRBV28|NA|TRBJ2-7
CASSPSTGTYRSYEQYF
TGTGCCAGCAGTCCCTCGACCGGGACATACCGCTCCTACGAGCAGTACTTC
>TRBD2|TRBV5-1|NA|TRBJ2-5
CASSLSGGTSRGLQETQYF
TGCGCCAGCAGCTTGAGTGGAGGGACTAGTCGGGGGCTACAAGAGACCCAGTACTTC
>NA|TRBV27|NA|TRBJ1-2
CASTNSGRGNYGYTF
TGTGCCAGCACGAATAGCGGCCGGGGGAACTATGGCTACACCTTC
>TRBD2|TRBV4-1|NA|TRBJ2-1
CASSQEGLANNNEQFF
TGCGCCAGCAGCCAAGAAGGACTAGCGAATAACAATGAGCAGTTCTTC
>TRBD2|TRBV10-2|NA|TRBJ2-1
CASSGLGTSGRNYEQFF
TGCGCCAGCAGTGGGTTAGGGACTAGCGGGAGGAATTATGAGCAGTTCTTC
>NA|TRBV5-8|NA|TRBJ2-7
CASSPLHEQYF
TGTGCCAGCAGCCCTCTCCACGAGCAGTACTTC
>NA|TRBV6-1|NA|TRBJ1-4
CASSGFTGYTNEKLFF
TGTGCCAGCAGTGGTTTTACAGGTTATACTAATGAAAAACTGTTTTTT
>NA|TRBV14|once|TRBJ1-2
CASSQDLRGGYTF
TGTGCCAGCAGCCAAGATCTCCGGGGAGGCTACACCTTC
>NA|TRBV19|NA|TRBJ2-7
CASSQTHTDEQYF
TGTGCCAGTAGTCAGACTCATACCGACGAGCAGTACTTC
>TRBD2|TRBV5-1|NA|TRBJ2-1
CASSPDLAGVSYNEQFF
TGCGCCAGCAGCCCGGACTTAGCGGGGGTCTCCTACAATGAGCAGTTCTTC
>NA|TRBV4-2|NA|TRBJ2-7
CASSFSTPSYEQYF
TGTGCCAGCAGCTTCTCTACCCCCTCCTACGAGCAGTACTTC
>TRBD2|TRBV7-3|NA|TRBJ2-7
CASSYRLAQTHSYEQYF
TGTGCCAGCAGCTACCGACTAGCGCAAACCCATTCCTACGAGCAGTACTTC
>NA|TRBV15|few|TRBJ2-7
CATSRAGSGYEQYF
TGTGCCACCAGCAGAGCAGGGTCCGGGTACGAGCAGTACTTC